Below, one TCR beta chain is given with its context. These data belong to a study of memory CD4+ T cells and cytomegalovirus serostatus. The repertoire was sequenced with immunoSEQ multiplex PCR; TCRdb's copy has only in-frame clones and lacks some. Here the sample spans under 55,000 clones, around 83% being singletons. The sort gate was single viable CD3+CD4+CD8-CD45RO+ cells for memory CD4+ T cells. The CDR3 loop spans 16 amino acids. V dropped 5 bases and J dropped 0 bases, with 16 bases sitting between them. The germline CDR1 and CDR2 sequences are SGHTA and FQGNSA. This receptor was obtained from an adult in good health and CMV-seropositive. Sequences were obtained from memory CD4+ T cells from blood. The chain uses TRBV7-2 and TRBJ1-1; D might be TRBD1 (5 bases). This CDR3 reads CASSLRQIQLNTEAFF. In nucleotides, the CDR3 is TGTGCCAGCAGCCTGAGACAGATACAATTGAACACTGAAGCTTTCTTT.